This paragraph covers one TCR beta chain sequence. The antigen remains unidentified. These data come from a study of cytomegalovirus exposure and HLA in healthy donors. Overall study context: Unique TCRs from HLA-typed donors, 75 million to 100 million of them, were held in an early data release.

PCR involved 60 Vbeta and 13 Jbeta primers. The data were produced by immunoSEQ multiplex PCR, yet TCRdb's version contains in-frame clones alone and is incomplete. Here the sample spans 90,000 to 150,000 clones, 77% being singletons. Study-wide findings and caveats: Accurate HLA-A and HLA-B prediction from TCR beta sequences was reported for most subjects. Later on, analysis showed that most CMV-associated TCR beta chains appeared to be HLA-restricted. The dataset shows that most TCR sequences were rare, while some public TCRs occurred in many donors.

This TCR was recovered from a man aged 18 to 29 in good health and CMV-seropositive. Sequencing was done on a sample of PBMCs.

Here the CDR3 DNA reads TGCGCCACCCGGCGGGGTGTTGTAGGAGAGACCCAGTACTTC. Amino acids: CATRRGVVGETQYF. V and J are TRBV5-1 and TRBJ2-5; tentative D call: TRBD2 (6 bases). CDR3 length equals 14 residues. The V end was cut by 9 bases, the J end by 4 bases, with 19 bases between. Germline loops: CDR1 SGHRS, CDR2 YFSETQ.